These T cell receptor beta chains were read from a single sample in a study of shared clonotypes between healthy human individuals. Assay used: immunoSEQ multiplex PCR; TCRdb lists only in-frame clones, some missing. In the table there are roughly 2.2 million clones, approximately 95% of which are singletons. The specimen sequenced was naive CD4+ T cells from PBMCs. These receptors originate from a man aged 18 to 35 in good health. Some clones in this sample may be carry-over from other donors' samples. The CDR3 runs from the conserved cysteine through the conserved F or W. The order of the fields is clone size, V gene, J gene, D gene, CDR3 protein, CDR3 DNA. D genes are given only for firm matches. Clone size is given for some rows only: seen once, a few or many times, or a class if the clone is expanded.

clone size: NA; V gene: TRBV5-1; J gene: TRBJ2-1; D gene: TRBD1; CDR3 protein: CASSLLKQGTEQFF; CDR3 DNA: TGCGCCAGCAGCTTACTGAAACAGGGGACTGAGCAGTTCTTC
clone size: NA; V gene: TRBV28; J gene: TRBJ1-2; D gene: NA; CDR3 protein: CASSFTSNYGYTF; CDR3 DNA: TGTGCCAGCAGTTTTACGTCTAACTATGGCTACACCTTC
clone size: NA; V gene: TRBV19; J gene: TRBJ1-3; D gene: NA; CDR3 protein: CASRPGSSGNTIYF; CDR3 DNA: TGTGCCAGTAGGCCGGGGTCGTCTGGAAACACCATATATTTT
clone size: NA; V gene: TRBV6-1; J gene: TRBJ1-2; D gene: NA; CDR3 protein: CASEGQRHYGYTF; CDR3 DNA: TGTGCCAGTGAAGGACAGAGGCACTATGGCTACACCTTC
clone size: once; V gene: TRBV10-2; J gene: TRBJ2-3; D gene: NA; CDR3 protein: CASSLGPDTQYF; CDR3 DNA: TGCGCCAGCAGTTTGGGCCCAGATACGCAGTATTTT
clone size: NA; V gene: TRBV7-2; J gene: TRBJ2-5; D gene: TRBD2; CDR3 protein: CASRLAERGTQYF; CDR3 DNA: TGTGCCAGCAGACTAGCGGAAAGGGGGACCCAGTACTTC
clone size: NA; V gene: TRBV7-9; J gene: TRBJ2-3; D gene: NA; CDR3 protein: CASSPIEDTQYF; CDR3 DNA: TGTGCCAGCAGCCCCATTGAAGATACGCAGTATTTT
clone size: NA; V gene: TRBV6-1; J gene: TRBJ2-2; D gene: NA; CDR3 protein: CASSLEELFF; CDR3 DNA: TGTGCCAGCAGTTTAGAGGAGCTGTTTTTT
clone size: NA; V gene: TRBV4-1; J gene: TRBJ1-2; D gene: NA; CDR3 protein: CASSQIESKNYGYTF; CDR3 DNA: TGCGCCAGCAGCCAAATTGAGAGCAAAAACTATGGCTACACCTTC
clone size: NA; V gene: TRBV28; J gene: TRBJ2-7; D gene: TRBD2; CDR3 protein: CASSSSGPYEQYF; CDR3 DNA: TGTGCCAGCAGTTCTAGCGGGCCCTACGAGCAGTACTTC
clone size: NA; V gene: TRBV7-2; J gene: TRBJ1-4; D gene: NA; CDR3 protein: CASSSRTGNLFF; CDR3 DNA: TGTGCCAGCAGCTCGCGTACAGGGAATCTGTTTTTT
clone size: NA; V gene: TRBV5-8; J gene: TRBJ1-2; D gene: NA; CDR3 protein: CASSQVNRGLGYTF; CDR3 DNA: TGTGCCAGCAGCCAAGTCAACCGGGGCCTTGGCTACACCTTC
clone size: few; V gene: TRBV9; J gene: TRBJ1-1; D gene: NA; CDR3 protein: CASSVSARGEAEAFF; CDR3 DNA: TGTGCCAGCAGCGTGTCCGCCAGGGGAGAGGCTGAAGCTTTCTTT
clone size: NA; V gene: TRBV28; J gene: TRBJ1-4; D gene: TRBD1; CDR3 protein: CASSTDRVNEKLFF; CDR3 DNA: TGTGCCAGCAGTACCGACAGGGTTAATGAAAAACTGTTTTTT
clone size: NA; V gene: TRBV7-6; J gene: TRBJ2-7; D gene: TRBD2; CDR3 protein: CASSLPGLAGLTTPYEQYF; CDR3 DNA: TGTGCCAGCAGCTTACCGGGACTAGCGGGACTAACTACTCCCTACGAGCAGTACTTC
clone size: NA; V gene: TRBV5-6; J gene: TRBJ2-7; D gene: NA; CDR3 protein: CASSYLNSYEQYF; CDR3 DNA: TGTGCCAGCAGCTATCTAAACTCCTACGAGCAGTACTTC
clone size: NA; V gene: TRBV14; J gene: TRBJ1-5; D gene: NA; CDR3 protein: CASSQDWGRERFGNQPQHF; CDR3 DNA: TGTGCCAGCAGCCAAGATTGGGGGAGGGAGAGGTTTGGCAATCAGCCCCAGCATTTT
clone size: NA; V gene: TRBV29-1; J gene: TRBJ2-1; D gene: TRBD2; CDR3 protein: CSVDGTSGRWNEQFF; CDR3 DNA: TGCAGCGTTGATGGGACTAGCGGGAGGTGGAATGAGCAGTTCTTC
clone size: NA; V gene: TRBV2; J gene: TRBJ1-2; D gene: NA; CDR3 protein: CASSEALWGNYGYTF; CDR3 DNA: TGTGCCAGCAGTGAAGCGCTTTGGGGGAACTATGGCTACACCTTC
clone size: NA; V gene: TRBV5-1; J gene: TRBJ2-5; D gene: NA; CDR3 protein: CASSFEGETQYF; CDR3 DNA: TGCGCCAGCAGCTTTGAAGGAGAGACCCAGTACTTC
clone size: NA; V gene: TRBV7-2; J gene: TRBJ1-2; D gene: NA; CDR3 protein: CASSLASIKNYGYTF; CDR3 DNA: TGTGCCAGCAGCTTAGCATCGATCAAAAACTATGGCTACACCTTC
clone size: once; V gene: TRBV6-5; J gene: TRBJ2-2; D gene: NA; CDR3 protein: CASRASGGGGELFF; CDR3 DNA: TGTGCCAGCAGGGCTAGCGGAGGGGGAGGGGAGCTGTTTTTT
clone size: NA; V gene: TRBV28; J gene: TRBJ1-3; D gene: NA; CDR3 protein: CASSSPGEWGNTIYF; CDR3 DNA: TGTGCCAGCAGTAGCCCGGGCGAGTGGGGAAACACCATATATTTT
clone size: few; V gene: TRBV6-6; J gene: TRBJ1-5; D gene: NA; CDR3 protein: CASSSNQPQHF; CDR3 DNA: TGTGCCAGCAGTAGCAATCAGCCCCAGCATTTT
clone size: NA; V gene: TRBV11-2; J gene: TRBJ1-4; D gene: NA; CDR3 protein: CASSLDGVNDEKLFF; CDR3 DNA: TGTGCCAGCAGCTTAGATGGGGTGAATGATGAAAAACTGTTTTTT
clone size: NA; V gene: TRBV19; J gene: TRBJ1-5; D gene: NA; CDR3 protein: CASSVTGGFSNQPQHF; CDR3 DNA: TGTGCCAGTAGCGTGACAGGAGGTTTTAGCAATCAGCCCCAGCATTTT
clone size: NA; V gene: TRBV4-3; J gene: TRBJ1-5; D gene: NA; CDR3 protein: CASSQDAAWNQPQHF; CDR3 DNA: TGCGCCAGCAGCCAAGACGCGGCCTGGAATCAGCCCCAGCATTTT
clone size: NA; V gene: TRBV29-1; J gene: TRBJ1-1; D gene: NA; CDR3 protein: CSVVDEGGGSEAFF; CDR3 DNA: TGCAGCGTTGTTGATGAGGGCGGAGGGTCTGAAGCTTTCTTT
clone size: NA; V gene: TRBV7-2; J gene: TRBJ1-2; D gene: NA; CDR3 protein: CASSLALGNYGYTF; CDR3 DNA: TGTGCCAGCAGCTTAGCGCTGGGCAACTATGGCTACACCTTC
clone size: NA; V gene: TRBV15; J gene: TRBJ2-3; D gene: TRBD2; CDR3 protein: CATSRGGGRRDTQYF; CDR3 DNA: TGTGCCACCAGCAGGGGCGGCGGGAGGCGCGATACGCAGTATTTT
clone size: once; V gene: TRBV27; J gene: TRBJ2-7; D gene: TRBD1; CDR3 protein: CASRLGTGSEQYF; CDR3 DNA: TGTGCCAGCAGACTTGGGACAGGGTCCGAGCAGTACTTC
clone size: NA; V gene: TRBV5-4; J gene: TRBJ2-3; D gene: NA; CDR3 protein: CASSLRREGAGGTDTQYF; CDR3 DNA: TGTGCCAGCAGCTTAAGGAGGGAGGGGGCCGGTGGGACAGATACGCAGTATTTT
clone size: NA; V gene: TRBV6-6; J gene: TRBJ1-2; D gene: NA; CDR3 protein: CASRPGRSYGYTF; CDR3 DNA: TGTGCCAGCAGACCCGGACGGTCCTATGGCTACACCTTC
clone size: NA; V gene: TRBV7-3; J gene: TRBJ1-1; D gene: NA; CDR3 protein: CASSPGVGGEAFF; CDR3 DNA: TGTGCCAGCAGCCCGGGGGTCGGGGGTGAAGCTTTCTTT
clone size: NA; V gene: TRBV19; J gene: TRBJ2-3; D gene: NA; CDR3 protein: CASSTSGSADTQYF; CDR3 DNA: TGTGCCAGTAGCACAAGCGGAAGCGCAGATACGCAGTATTTT
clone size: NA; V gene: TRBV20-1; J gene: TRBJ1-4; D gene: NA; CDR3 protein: CSAYRVEKLFF; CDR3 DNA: TGCAGTGCGTACAGGGTTGAAAAACTGTTTTTT
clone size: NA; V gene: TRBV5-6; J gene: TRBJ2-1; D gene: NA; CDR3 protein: CASSLFQGLDEQFF; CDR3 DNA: TGTGCCAGCAGCTTGTTTCAGGGGCTCGATGAGCAGTTCTTC
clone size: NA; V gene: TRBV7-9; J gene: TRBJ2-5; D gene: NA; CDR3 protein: CASRGGGVETQYF; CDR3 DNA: TGTGCCAGCCGAGGGGGTGGGGTCGAGACCCAGTACTTC
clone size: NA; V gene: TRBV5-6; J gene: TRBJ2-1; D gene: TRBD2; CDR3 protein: CASSFLILAGRQFF; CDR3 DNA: TGTGCCAGCAGCTTCCTGATCCTAGCGGGACGGCAGTTCTTC
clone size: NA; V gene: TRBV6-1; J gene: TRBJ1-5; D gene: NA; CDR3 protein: CASSELWSNQPQHF; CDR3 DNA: TGTGCCAGCAGTGAACTTTGGAGCAATCAGCCCCAGCATTTT
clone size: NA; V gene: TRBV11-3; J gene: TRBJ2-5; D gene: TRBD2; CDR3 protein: CASSLGFRLAGVGETQYF; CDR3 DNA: TGTGCCAGCAGCTTAGGCTTTCGACTAGCGGGAGTTGGTGAGACCCAGTACTTC